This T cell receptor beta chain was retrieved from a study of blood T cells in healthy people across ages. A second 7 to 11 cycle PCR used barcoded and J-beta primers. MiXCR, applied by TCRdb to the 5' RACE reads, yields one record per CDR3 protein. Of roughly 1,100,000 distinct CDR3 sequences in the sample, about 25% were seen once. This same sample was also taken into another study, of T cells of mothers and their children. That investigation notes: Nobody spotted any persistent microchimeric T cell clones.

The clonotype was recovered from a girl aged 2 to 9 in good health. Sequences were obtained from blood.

DNA of the CDR3: TGTGCCATCAGTTCACAGCTACTGAGCTCTGGAAACACCATATATTTT. Residues: CAISSQLLSSGNTIYF. The gene calls are TRBV10-3 and TRBJ1-3; no firm D call. This CDR3 region has 16 residues. The V gene lost 5 bases and the J gene lost 0 bases, with 14 bases spanning the gap. Germline CDR1 ENHRY, CDR2 SYGVKD.